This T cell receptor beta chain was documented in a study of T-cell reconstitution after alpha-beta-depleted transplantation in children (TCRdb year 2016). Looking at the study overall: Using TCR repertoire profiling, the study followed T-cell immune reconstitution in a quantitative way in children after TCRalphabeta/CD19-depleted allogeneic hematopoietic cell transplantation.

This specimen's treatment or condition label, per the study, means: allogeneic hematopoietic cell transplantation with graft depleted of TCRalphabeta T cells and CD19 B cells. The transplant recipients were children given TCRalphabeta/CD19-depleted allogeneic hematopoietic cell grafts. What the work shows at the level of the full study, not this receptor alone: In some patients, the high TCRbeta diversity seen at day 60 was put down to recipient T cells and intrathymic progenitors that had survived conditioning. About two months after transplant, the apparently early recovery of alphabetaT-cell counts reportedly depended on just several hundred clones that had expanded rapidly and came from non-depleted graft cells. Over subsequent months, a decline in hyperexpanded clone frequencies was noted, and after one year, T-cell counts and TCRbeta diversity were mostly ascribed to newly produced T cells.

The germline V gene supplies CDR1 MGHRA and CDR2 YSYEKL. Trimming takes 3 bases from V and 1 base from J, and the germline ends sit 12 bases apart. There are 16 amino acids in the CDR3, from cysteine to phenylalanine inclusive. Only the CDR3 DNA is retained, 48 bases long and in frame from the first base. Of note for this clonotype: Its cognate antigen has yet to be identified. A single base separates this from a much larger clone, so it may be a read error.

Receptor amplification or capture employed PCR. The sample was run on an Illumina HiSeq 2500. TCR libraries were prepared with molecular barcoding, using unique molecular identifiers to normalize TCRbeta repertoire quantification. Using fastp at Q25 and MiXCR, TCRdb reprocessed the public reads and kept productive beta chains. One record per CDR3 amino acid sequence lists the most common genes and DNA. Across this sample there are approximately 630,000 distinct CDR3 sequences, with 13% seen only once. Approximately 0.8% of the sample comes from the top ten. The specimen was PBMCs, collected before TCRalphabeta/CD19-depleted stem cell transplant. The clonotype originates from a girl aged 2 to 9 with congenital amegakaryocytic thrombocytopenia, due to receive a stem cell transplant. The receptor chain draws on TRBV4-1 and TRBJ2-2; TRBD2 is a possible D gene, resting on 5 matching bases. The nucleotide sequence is TGCGCCAGCAGCCATGTTATCCGGGGGAACACCGGGGAGCTGTTTTTT. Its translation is CASSHVIRGNTGELFF.